The 6 T cell receptor beta chains below all came from one sample that was sequenced in a study of OX40 agonist ivuxolimab in advanced cancers. Clones were read by immunoSEQ multiplex PCR, and TCRdb kept only the in-frame ones, dropping some. This table has tens of thousands of clones, about four fifths appearing once. The sequencing used CD4+ or CD8+ T cells sorted from blood, collected in a trial of the OX40 agonist ivuxolimab. The receptors here all came from an adult with an advanced solid tumor such as melanoma, head and neck, liver or kidney cancer.

This clone was observed a few times. The chain carries TRBV27 and TRBJ2-7, with no clear D. The CDR3 has 13 amino acids. The germline CDR1 and CDR2 sequences are MNHEY and SMNVEV (reference sequence). Trimming shortened V by 1 base and J by 2 bases, and 6 bases separated the two germline ends. In nucleotides, the CDR3 is TGTGCCAGCAGTTTATTCGGCCCCTACGAGCAGTACTTC. Residues: CASSLFGPYEQYF.

V usage is TRBV27 and J usage is TRBJ1-5; 9 nucleotides agree with TRBD1. CDR1 MNHEY and CDR2 SMNVEV come from the germline V gene (reference sequence). CDR3 length: 14 amino acids. The V gene end was trimmed by 6 bases and the J gene end by 4 bases; junction bases not matched to a gene: 4. CDR3 loop: CASSQDRGNQPQHF. The DNA of the CDR3 is TGTGCCAGCAGCCAGGACAGGGGAAATCAGCCCCAGCATTTT.

This clone was seen once. The chain uses TRBV6-5 and TRBJ1-2; the match to TRBD1 covers 11 bases. The CDR3 loop spans 14 amino acids. Germline CDR1 MNHEY, CDR2 SVGAGI. The V and J ends lost 5 bases and 4 bases, in that order; junction bases with no gene match: 3. CDR3 in DNA: TGTGCCAGCAGTCGGACAGGGGGCATCTATGGCTACACCTTC. This translates into CASSRTGGIYGYTF.

The chain recombines TRBV6-6 with TRBJ2-2; the match to TRBD1 covers 7 bases. The ends lost 2 bases at V and 6 bases at J; junction bases unmatched: 9. The CDR3 spans 16 residues. The germline V gene has CDR1 MNHNY and CDR2 SVGAGI (reference sequence). The CDR3 coding sequence is TGTGCCAGCAGTTACCCGATGAGACAGGGAGCCGGGGAGCTGTTTTTT. This codes for CASSYPMRQGAGELFF.

This sequence joins TRBV5-1 and TRBJ1-3; no definite D call. With 3 bases removed from V and 0 bases from J, the gap between germline ends came to 4 bases. From germline, CDR1 is SGHRS and CDR2 YFSETQ. This CDR3 region has 13 residues. In DNA form, the CDR3 reads TGCGCCAGCAGCTGGGACTCTGGAAACACCATATATTTT. Residues: CASSWDSGNTIYF.

This clone showed up just once. The chain carries TRBV7-2 and TRBJ2-2; D not resolved. Looked up from germline, CDR1 is SGHTA and CDR2 is FQGNSA. CDR3 length: 13 residues. Trimming removed 6 bases at V and 5 bases at J, with 10 bases between. CDR3 protein: CASRFSWTGELFF. The CDR3 nucleotides read TGTGCCAGCAGATTTAGCTGGACCGGGGAGCTGTTTTTT.